Only a few counts were recorded for the clone carrying this T cell receptor (beta chain). What it binds is unknown. The source of the sample is a study of CD8 T cells in ankylosing spondylitis. General study points: Fewer than 10 highly homologous variants made up a TCR beta motif that seemed to typify ankylosing spondylitis blood. Existing reports had already noted some motif variants in reactive arthritis synovial fluid and blood.

A quantitative 5'-RACE method, one with molecular barcodes, was used to make TCR beta libraries. One entry per CDR3 protein results from TCRdb running MiXCR on the 5' RACE reads. Of about 540,000 distinct CDR3 sequences listed, over 9.5% were seen once; the top ten hold over 6.5%. The sample was blood, either unsorted or a sorted T cell fraction (not recorded which). The TCR sequence derives from a male donor with ankylosing spondylitis.

CDR3 sequence reads: CASSLDQGAYEQYF. The CDR3, as DNA: TGTGCCAGCAGCTTAGATCAGGGGGCCTACGAGCAGTACTTC. The chain has TRBV11-2 and TRBJ2-7, with 7 positions matching TRBD1. CDR1 and CDR2 from the germline V gene are SGHAT and FQNNGV. The CDR3 has 14 amino acids. The trim removed 0 bases at V and 2 bases at J, leaving 1 base unmatched.